This is a list of T cell receptor beta chains from one sample in a study of neoadjuvant nivolumab and ipilimumab in lung cancer. Sequencing used immunoSEQ multiplex PCR; TCRdb keeps in-frame clones, though not all of them. The table includes approximately 21,000 clones, more than 70% detected once. Source: peripheral blood, taken before neoadjuvant nivolumab, alone or with ipilimumab. The source is an adult with non-small cell lung cancer. Both conserved end residues are part of each CDR3. The D gene is left open where the match is weak. Clone size is given for some rows only: seen once, a few or many times, or a class if the clone is expanded.

TRBV6-1	medium-sized	TRBJ2-7	14	-	CASSGDRRYYEQYF	TGTGCCAGCAGTGGGGACCGGAGATACTACGAGCAGTACTTC
TRBV10-3	-	TRBJ1-1	18	TRBD1	CAISGRTGRESANTEAFF	TGTGCCATCAGTGGACGGACAGGGAGGGAGTCGGCGAACACTGAAGCTTTCTTT
TRBV18	-	TRBJ2-5	14	TRBD2	CASSRADGGETQYF	TGTGCCAGCTCACGAGCCGACGGGGGGGAGACCCAGTACTTC
TRBV11-1	few	TRBJ2-5	15	-	CASSLVFAGLETQYF	TGTGCCAGCAGCTTAGTCTTTGCAGGGCTAGAGACCCAGTACTTC
TRBV5-1	-	TRBJ2-1	15	TRBD2	CASSFLAGGGNEQFF	TGCGCCAGCAGCTTCCTAGCGGGAGGGGGTAATGAGCAGTTCTTC
TRBV11-1	-	TRBJ2-1	15	-	CASTKAVKGYNEQFF	TGTGCCAGCACCAAAGCGGTCAAAGGTTACAATGAGCAGTTCTTC
TRBV6-5	-	TRBJ2-3	13	-	CASLAENTDTQYF	TGTGCCAGCCTAGCAGAAAACACAGATACGCAGTATTTT
TRBV5-1	-	TRBJ1-1	15	-	CASSLVGSGNTEAFF	TGCGCCAGCAGCTTGGTTGGGTCAGGGAACACTGAAGCTTTCTTT
TRBV29-1	few	TRBJ1-1	11	TRBD1	CSGQGATEAFF	TGCAGCGGACAGGGGGCCACTGAAGCTTTCTTT
TRBV11-3	-	TRBJ2-2	13	-	CASSPYSQGELFF	TGTGCCAGCAGCCCCTATTCTCAGGGGGAGCTGTTTTTT
TRBV29-1	-	TRBJ1-3	13	-	CSVEQMSGNTIYF	TGCAGCGTTGAGCAGATGTCTGGAAACACCATATATTTT
TRBV28	-	TRBJ1-2	12	-	CATVDANYGYTF	TGTGCCACCGTAGACGCTAACTATGGCTACACCTTC
TRBV20-1	once	TRBJ1-2	11	-	CSWDGNYGYTF	TGCAGCTGGGACGGAAACTATGGCTACACCTTC
TRBV5-4	-	TRBJ2-1	15	TRBD2	CASSAGLAAYNEQFF	TGTGCCAGCAGCGCGGGACTAGCGGCCTACAATGAGCAGTTCTTC
TRBV6-5	-	TRBJ2-7	15	TRBD2	CASSYAAGGIYEQYF	TGTGCCAGCAGTTACGCAGCGGGAGGGATCTACGAGCAGTACTTC
TRBV9	-	TRBJ1-5	15	-	CASSAFDSQNQPQHF	TGTGCCAGCAGCGCCTTCGACAGTCAGAATCAGCCCCAGCATTTT
TRBV6-6	-	TRBJ1-5	14	TRBD1	CASSRTGRNQPQHF	TGTGCCAGCAGCCGGACAGGGCGCAATCAGCCCCAGCATTTT
TRBV29-1	-	TRBJ2-7	14	-	CSVEAPGSNYEQYF	TGCAGCGTTGAAGCCCCGGGGTCTAACTACGAGCAGTACTTC
TRBV5-5	-	TRBJ2-7	16	TRBD2	CASSLVAGGVSYEQYF	TGTGCCAGCAGCTTGGTAGCGGGAGGAGTCAGCTACGAGCAGTACTTC
TRBV5-1	few	TRBJ2-5	12	-	CASRGGEETQYF	TGCGCCAGCAGAGGAGGTGAAGAGACCCAGTACTTC
TRBV28	few	TRBJ1-2	11	-	CASSTYYGYTF	TGTGCCAGCAGCACATACTATGGCTACACCTTC
TRBV11-2	-	TRBJ2-5	15	TRBD2	CASSLDGRREETQYF	TGTGCCAGCAGCTTAGACGGGAGGCGGGAAGAGACCCAGTACTTC
TRBV13	-	TRBJ2-5	14	-	CASSLRQTQETQYF	TGTGCCAGCAGCCTAAGACAGACCCAAGAGACCCAGTACTTC
TRBV7-7	few	TRBJ2-5	15	TRBD2	CASSFRRGSEETQYF	TGTGCTAGCAGTTTCCGGCGGGGGTCGGAAGAGACCCAGTACTTC
TRBV11-2	-	TRBJ2-7	14	-	CASRLDGYSYEQYF	TGTGCCAGCAGACTGGATGGATACTCCTACGAGCAGTACTTC
TRBV19	-	TRBJ2-2	16	-	CASRASGRVTTGELFF	TGTGCCAGTAGAGCATCCGGGAGAGTAACCACCGGGGAGCTGTTTTTT
TRBV7-2	-	TRBJ2-7	16	-	CASSLKLGPISYEQYF	TGTGCCAGCAGCTTAAAGTTGGGACCCATCTCCTACGAGCAGTACTTC
TRBV5-6	once	TRBJ2-7	16	TRBD2	CASSPLAGGLSYEQYF	TGTGCCAGCAGCCCTCTAGCGGGAGGCCTTTCCTACGAGCAGTACTTC
TRBV13	-	TRBJ2-7	15	TRBD1	CASSLRVTGSDEQYF	TGTGCCAGCAGCTTAAGGGTGACAGGGTCGGACGAGCAGTACTTC
TRBV18	-	TRBJ1-2	14	-	CASSRTDRLDGYTF	TGTGCCAGCTCACGGACCGACAGGTTGGATGGCTACACCTTC
TRBV18	-	TRBJ1-1	14	-	CASSPWQANTEAFF	TGTGCCAGCTCACCTTGGCAGGCGAACACTGAAGCTTTCTTT
TRBV27	-	TRBJ2-7	12	-	CASSLSLGEQYF	TGTGCCAGCAGTTTATCGTTGGGTGAGCAGTACTTC
TRBV30	-	TRBJ2-3	16	-	CAWSVPEQWGTDTQYF	TGTGCCTGGAGTGTACCCGAGCAGTGGGGCACAGATACGCAGTATTTT
TRBV29-1	once	TRBJ2-3	15	TRBD2	CSVTGTSVNADTQYF	TGCAGCGTTACCGGGACTAGCGTGAATGCAGATACGCAGTATTTT
TRBV5-5	-	TRBJ1-1	15	-	CASSWDGGAVTEAFF	TGTGCCAGCAGCTGGGATGGAGGGGCAGTCACTGAAGCTTTCTTT
TRBV7-3	-	TRBJ2-4	17	-	CASSLERGTIAKNIQYF	TGTGCCAGCAGCTTAGAGAGGGGTACAATAGCCAAAAACATTCAGTACTTC
TRBV6-6	-	TRBJ2-2	13	-	CASSYSVPGELFF	TGTGCCAGCAGTTACTCGGTCCCCGGGGAGCTGTTTTTT
TRBV5-4	-	TRBJ2-1	16	TRBD1	CASRYGQGATYNEQFF	TGTGCCAGCAGGTATGGACAGGGGGCAACTTACAATGAGCAGTTCTTC
TRBV7-8	-	TRBJ2-3	14	-	CASSLAGGRDTQYF	TGTGCCAGCAGCTTAGCTGGGGGGCGAGATACGCAGTATTTT
TRBV4-1	-	TRBJ2-3	17	TRBD2	CASSQEPSGRAADTQYF	TGCGCCAGCAGCCAAGAACCTAGCGGGAGGGCGGCAGATACGCAGTATTTT